This paragraph reports one T cell receptor (beta chain). Antigen: not known. After removal of 3 bases from V and 2 bases from J, the junction contained 4 bases not matched to a gene. CDR1 MDHEN and CDR2 SYDVKM come from the germline V gene. This CDR3 region has 15 residues. Clones were sequenced by immunoSEQ multiplex PCR, and TCRdb holds only the in-frame ones, with some missing. The repertoire holds around 41,000 clones, with roughly 80% as singletons. The data stem from a study of vaccination effects on CD4 cells after COVID-19. Study background: Subjects were given two BNT162b2 or mRNA-1273 vaccine doses. Cultivation was performed at roughly 2.2 million PBMC per well with roughly 10 IU/ml IL-2 and 10 ug/ml peptides added.

Study findings and constraints: After vaccination of healthy people, only 1 of 255 vaccine-induced clones cross-reacted with common cold coronaviruses.

After roughly eleven days in culture, the CD4+ T cells were isolated. A half-medium replacement with IL-2 medium was carried out on days 3 and 7. This clonotype was sampled from a human donor who received a COVID-19 vaccine. The chain is built from TRBV28 and TRBJ2-3; 8 positions match TRBD1. The sequencing here drew on CD4+ T cells from PBMCs cultured without peptide, taken before COVID-19 vaccination. CDR3 sequence (DNA): TGTGCCAGCAGTTTGAGGACAGGGTACACAGATACGCAGTATTTT. This translates into CASSLRTGYTDTQYF.